This T cell receptor (beta chain) was recorded in a study of CD8+ T cells in alopecia areata. Whole-study context: Tofacitinib therapy lasting 6 to 18 months was followed by 6 months off drug.

Worth noting for this clone: What it recognizes is unknown.

V was shortened by 2 bases and J by 6 bases, with 8 bases between the two germline ends. Germline assignment: CDR1 WNHNN and CDR2 SYGVQD (reference sequence). The CDR3 extends over 12 amino acids. cDNA prepared by RNA extraction and subsequent reverse transcription served as the template for sequencing. Generated by immunoSEQ multiplex PCR, the TCRdb table keeps only in-frame clones and is missing some. Of roughly 200,000 clones listed, approximately 45% are singletons. Treatment defined: oral pan-JAK inhibitor, 5-10 mg twice daily. Study-wide points: Because one nonresponder was included, the link of baseline CD8+ expansion to response is considered uncertain.

This receptor was taken from a human donor with alopecia areata. The chain combines TRBV10-1 with TRBJ2-7, with D unresolved. The sequences come from CD4+ T cells sorted from blood, collected at roughly week 36, from a patient treated with tofacitinib. The CDR3 nucleotides are TGCGCCAGCAGTGAGGGTCCTAGCGAGCAGTACTTC. Translating it yields CASSEGPSEQYF.